Presented here are 2 T cell receptor beta chains from one specimen sequenced in a study of T-cell memory formation after mild COVID-19. MiXCR, applied by TCRdb to the 5' RACE reads, yields one record per CDR3 protein. The profile covers tens of thousands of distinct CDR3 sequences, with 9.3% appearing a single time and 12% taken by the ten largest. The sequenced sample was PBMCs or a T cell subset sorted from them (not recorded which). These TCRs come from an adult woman who had mild COVID-19 (a few samples of this study predate the infection). Cell type and time point are not known.

At least ten counts were recorded for this clonotype. The J gene is TRBJ2-4, the V gene TRBV20-1; D unclear. Per the germline V gene, CDR1 is DFQATT and CDR2 is SNEGSKA (reference sequence). V dropped 0 bases and J dropped 6 bases, with 3 bases sitting between them. This CDR3 has 11 amino acids. The CDR3 DNA reads as TGCAGTGCTAGAGAGGCAAACATTCAGTACTTC. Encoded protein: CSAREANIQYF.

This clonotype appeared a few times. V is TRBV20-1 and J is TRBJ1-1; the D is unclear. Between the trimmed V and J ends, which lost 5 bases and 0 bases, there was a span of 13 bases. Germline loops: CDR1 DFQATT, CDR2 SNEGSKA (reference sequence). The CDR3 is 14 amino acids. CDR3 residues: CSAYKSGMNTEAFF. The DNA of the CDR3 is TGCAGTGCTTATAAATCGGGGATGAACACTGAAGCTTTCTTT.